This record concerns one TCR beta chain sequence. This sample was included in a study of blood T cell repertoires in COVID-19. In the source study's methods: Using reference gene primer amplification, nucleated cell counts were estimated. Profiled with immunoSEQ multiplex PCR; TCRdb holds only in-frame clones, not every one. V and J calls and clone size are given by that table; D and trimming were obtained from the DNA. In the table there are a few hundred thousand clones, around 91% of which are singletons. The participants were between roughly 18 and 100 years old and came from about two dozen US areas. Clinical histories supplied by participants themselves formed the basis of cohort assignment. Among Cohort 3 donors, those recovered had two negative PCRs, clearance, or symptom resolution. The CDR3 has 14 residues. V dropped 1 base and J dropped 4 bases, with 9 bases sitting between them. CDR1 is SGHNT and CDR2 is YENEEA in the germline V gene.

This TCR was recovered from a man aged 25-40 years who had recovered from COVID-19. Specimen: PBMCs or T cells enriched from blood (not recorded which). V is TRBV11-3 and J is TRBJ2-3, with TRBD2 as a possible D gene (6 bases). The CDR3 bases are TGTGCCAGCAGCTTAGCCGGGAGCCCAGATACGCAGTATTTT. Translating it yields CASSLAGSPDTQYF.